Listed below are T cell receptor beta chains from one sample, sequenced in a study of OX40 agonist ivuxolimab in advanced cancers. Assay used: immunoSEQ multiplex PCR; TCRdb lists only in-frame clones, some missing. The data show 82,000 or so clones, with 85% seen just once and more than 2% held by the top ten. The sample was CD4+ or CD8+ T cells sorted from blood, taken in a trial of the OX40 agonist ivuxolimab. The source is an adult with an advanced solid tumor such as melanoma, head and neck, liver or kidney cancer. Both conserved end residues are part of each CDR3. The D gene is left open where the match is weak. Some rows have no size entry. The others give once, few or many, or a class for an expanded clone.

clone size,J gene,D gene,V gene,CDR3 DNA,CDR3 protein
.,TRBJ1-1,.,TRBV5-1,TGCGCCAGCAGCAACGGACGGACTGAAGCTTTCTTT,CASSNGRTEAFF
.,TRBJ1-1,.,TRBV30,TGTGCCTGGAGTGGGGGGGGTGAAGCTTTCTTT,CAWSGGGEAFF
.,TRBJ2-3,.,TRBV5-6,TGTGCCAGCAGCTTGCAAACAGATACGCAGTATTTT,CASSLQTDTQYF
.,TRBJ1-1,.,TRBV10-3,TGTGCCATCAGTGAGTCGGACAGCAGAACCACTGAAGCTTTCTTT,CAISESDSRTTEAFF
.,TRBJ2-6,.,TRBV5-1,TGCGCCAGCCAATTAGGCCCGGAGGGAGCCAACGTCCTGACTTTC,CASQLGPEGANVLTF
.,TRBJ2-7,TRBD2,TRBV4-2,TGTGCCAGCAGCCAAGTCTCCGGCGGGGGGGTCTACGAGCAGTACTTC,CASSQVSGGGVYEQYF
few,TRBJ1-5,.,TRBV2,TGTGCCAGCAGTTTCTCCAACAGGAATCAGCCCCAGCATTTT,CASSFSNRNQPQHF
.,TRBJ1-2,.,TRBV30,TGTGCCTCTCTCTTGGGCTTTCTTCAGGGCTATGGCTACACCTTC,CASLLGFLQGYGYTF
.,TRBJ1-2,TRBD1,TRBV28,TGTGCCAGCAGTTTCGGGGGGACCGGACAGGGGAACTATGGCTACACCTTC,CASSFGGTGQGNYGYTF
.,TRBJ1-5,TRBD1,TRBV28,TGTGCCAGCAGTTTAAGGGGGCGGCAAAATCAGCCCCAGCATTTT,CASSLRGRQNQPQHF
.,TRBJ2-5,.,TRBV9,TGTGCCAGCAGCGGCGCAGCGAGAGAGACCCAGTACTTC,CASSGAARETQYF
few,TRBJ1-4,.,TRBV19,TGTGCCAGTAGAAACAGCGGACGGATGCAAAATGAAAAACTGTTTTTT,CASRNSGRMQNEKLFF
.,TRBJ2-5,TRBD2,TRBV5-6,TGTGCCAGCAGCTGGCCGGGACTAGGAGGCCAAGAGACCCAGTACTTC,CASSWPGLGGQETQYF
.,TRBJ1-5,.,TRBV6-5,TGTGCCAGCAGCAAGAACCACGGAGGTTATCAGCCCCAGCATTTT,CASSKNHGGYQPQHF
.,TRBJ1-2,.,TRBV19,TGTGCCAGTACTACAAGAGGCGGAAGTAACTATGGCTACACCTTC,CASTTRGGSNYGYTF
once,TRBJ1-6,.,TRBV2,TGTGCCAGCAGTGGGCTTCTGTATAATTCACCCCTCCACTTT,CASSGLLYNSPLHF
.,TRBJ1-1,.,TRBV2,TGTGCCAGCAGCCCAGGAGTGAACACTGAAGCTTTCTTT,CASSPGVNTEAFF
.,TRBJ1-1,.,TRBV18,TGTGCCAGCTCACCACCGGTTGTCACTTTGAACACTGAAGCTTTCTTT,CASSPPVVTLNTEAFF
many,TRBJ1-5,TRBD1,TRBV7-9,TGTGCCAGCAGCTCCCAGGACAGGGGGAACAATCAGCCCCAGCATTTT,CASSSQDRGNNQPQHF
few,TRBJ2-7,.,TRBV4-1,TGCGCCAGCAGCCAAGTGGTTGCAGCCTACGAGCAGTACTTC,CASSQVVAAYEQYF
.,TRBJ1-1,.,TRBV10-3,TGTGCCATCAGTGAGAACAGGGTATCTTTCTTT,CAISENRVSFF
.,TRBJ1-4,.,TRBV25-1,TGTGCCAGCAGTGGCCTGGGGAGGGCTAATGAAAAACTGTTTTTT,CASSGLGRANEKLFF
once,TRBJ2-5,TRBD1,TRBV5-1,TGCGCCAGCAGCTTGGGGCCGCGACAGGGCTTCCAAGAGACCCAGTACTTC,CASSLGPRQGFQETQYF
.,TRBJ2-1,TRBD2,TRBV9,TGTGCCAGCAGCCCACACCTCCACGGACTAGCGGGGGTTAATGAGCAGTTCTTC,CASSPHLHGLAGVNEQFF
.,TRBJ2-1,.,TRBV18,TGTGCCAGCTCCCAGGACAATGAGCAGTTCTTC,CASSQDNEQFF
.,TRBJ2-3,.,TRBV5-1,TGCGCCAGCAGCTTGCGGGGCCCGGAGACCACAGATACGCAGTATTTT,CASSLRGPETTDTQYF
few,TRBJ1-1,TRBD1,TRBV6-5,TGTGCCAGCAGCCGGACAGGGAACACTGAAGCTTTCTTT,CASSRTGNTEAFF
.,TRBJ1-4,TRBD1,TRBV5-6,TGTGCCAGCAGCCGGACAGGGCCAACAGAAAAACTGTTTTTT,CASSRTGPTEKLFF
.,TRBJ2-2,TRBD2,TRBV7-2,TGTGCCAGCAGCTTAGAATGGCGGGGGGCGAACACCGGGGAGCTGTTTTTT,CASSLEWRGANTGELFF
.,TRBJ1-2,.,TRBV4-1,TGCGCCAGCAGGCAGCCTACAGGGCCCCCTTTGGGCTACACCTTC,CASRQPTGPPLGYTF
.,TRBJ1-1,.,TRBV6-1,TGTGCCAGCAGTGGGGACGGAGCTGAAGCTTTCTTT,CASSGDGAEAFF
.,TRBJ2-5,.,TRBV6-5,TGTGCCAGCAGTTATGGTGCTCTCCAAGAGACCCAGTACTTC,CASSYGALQETQYF
.,TRBJ2-7,TRBD1,TRBV30,TGTGCCCACCGACAGGGCTCTACCTACGAGCAGTACTTC,CAHRQGSTYEQYF
.,TRBJ1-2,.,TRBV28,TGTGCCAGCAGTTCCCCTCAGGGTCCCTATGGCTACACCTTC,CASSSPQGPYGYTF
.,TRBJ1-1,.,TRBV4-3,TGCGCCAGCAGCCAAGATAGGTGGGGAGGTGGAGCTTTCTTT,CASSQDRWGGGAFF
.,TRBJ2-1,TRBD2,TRBV11-2,TGTGCCAGCACCTGGGGGGGCTACAATGAGCAGTTCTTC,CASTWGGYNEQFF
.,TRBJ1-5,TRBD1,TRBV9,TGTGCCAGCAGCGTTGGGACAGAAGATCAGCCCCAGCATTTT,CASSVGTEDQPQHF
.,TRBJ1-6,.,TRBV10-2,TGCGCCAGCAGTGACAGGGTAATACATTCACCCCTCCACTTT,CASSDRVIHSPLHF
.,TRBJ2-5,.,TRBV5-4,TGTGCCAGCACCATCCAAGGGATGGGCCAAGAGACCCAGTACTTC,CASTIQGMGQETQYF
few,TRBJ1-1,.,TRBV2,TGTGCCAGCAGTACGGTGAACACTGAAGCTTTCTTT,CASSTVNTEAFF
.,TRBJ1-1,.,TRBV28,TGTGCCAGCCCCCCCCGGGGGCGCGGGAACACTGAAGCTTTCTTT,CASPPRGRGNTEAFF
few,TRBJ1-2,.,TRBV6-6,TGTGCCAGCCGAACCCGGCGCGAAGAGGGCTACACCTTC,CASRTRREEGYTF
.,TRBJ2-7,TRBD1,TRBV12-5,TGTGCTAGTGGTTTGACTACAGGGGACAGGGTTCTCTCCTTCTACGAGCAGTACTTC,CASGLTTGDRVLSFYEQYF
.,TRBJ2-3,TRBD2,TRBV4-1,TGCGCCAGCAGCCAAGGAATCCCGGGAGGACGAGAGTATTTT,CASSQGIPGGREYF
.,TRBJ2-3,.,TRBV6-1,TGTGCCAGCAGCGGTCCACCTTATACGCAGTATTTT,CASSGPPYTQYF
once,TRBJ2-1,.,TRBV2,TGTGCCAGCACTCTGTCGGGGTACTACAATGAGCAGTTCTTC,CASTLSGYYNEQFF
.,TRBJ2-7,TRBD1,TRBV6-5,TGTGCCAGCAGCCAGGGACAGGGGGCCTACGAGCAGTACTTC,CASSQGQGAYEQYF
.,TRBJ2-7,.,TRBV28,TGTGCCAGCAGTCCCCCCGCGTTGAGCGAGCAGTACTTC,CASSPPALSEQYF
.,TRBJ2-7,.,TRBV19,TGTGCCAGTAGTATTGGGGACACCTACGAGCAGTACTTC,CASSIGDTYEQYF
.,TRBJ2-7,.,TRBV27,TGTGCCAGCAGTTTATCGAGGGTCGGGGGAGGCGAGCAGTACTTC,CASSLSRVGGGEQYF
.,TRBJ1-2,.,TRBV28,TGTGCCAGCAGACCCCGTGGGAGGGTGGCTAACTATGGCTACACCTTC,CASRPRGRVANYGYTF
.,TRBJ1-6,TRBD1,TRBV28,TGTGCCAGCAGTCTGTCCGGGACAGACACGTCTCCCCTCCACTTT,CASSLSGTDTSPLHF
few,TRBJ2-7,.,TRBV11-2,TGTGCCAGCAGCTTAGAGCCGAGCTCCTACGAGCAGTACTTC,CASSLEPSSYEQYF